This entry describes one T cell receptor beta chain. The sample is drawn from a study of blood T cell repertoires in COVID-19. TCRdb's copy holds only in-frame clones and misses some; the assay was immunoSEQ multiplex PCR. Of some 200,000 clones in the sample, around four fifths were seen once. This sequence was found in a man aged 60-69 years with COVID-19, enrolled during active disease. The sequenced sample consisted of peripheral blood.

The CDR3 DNA reads as TGTGCCAGCAGCCAGGCTGGACAGGGTGGCAATCAGCCCCAGCATTTT. It codes for CASSQAGQGGNQPQHF. The chain has TRBV3-1 (or the pseudogene TRBV3-2) and TRBJ1-5; 8 nucleotides align to TRBD1. The germline V gene encodes CDR1 LGHDT and CDR2 YNNKEL (reference sequence). The V gene end was trimmed by 3 bases and the J gene end by 2 bases; junction bases not matched to a gene: 6. CDR3 length: 16 residues.